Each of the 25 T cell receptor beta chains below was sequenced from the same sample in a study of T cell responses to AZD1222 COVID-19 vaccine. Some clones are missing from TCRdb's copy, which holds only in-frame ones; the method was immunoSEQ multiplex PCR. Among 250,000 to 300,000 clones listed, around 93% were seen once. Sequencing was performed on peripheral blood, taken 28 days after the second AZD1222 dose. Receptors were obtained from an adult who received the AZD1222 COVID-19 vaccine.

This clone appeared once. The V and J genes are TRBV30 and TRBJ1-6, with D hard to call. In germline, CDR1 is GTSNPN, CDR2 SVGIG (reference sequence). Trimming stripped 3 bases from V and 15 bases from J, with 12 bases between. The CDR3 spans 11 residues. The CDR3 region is CAWRTDWILHF. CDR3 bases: TGTGCCTGGAGGACGGACTGGATCCTCCACTTT. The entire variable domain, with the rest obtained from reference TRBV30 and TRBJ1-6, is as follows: SQTIHQWPATLVQPVGSPLSLECTVEGTSNPNLYWYRQAAGRGLQLLFYSVGIGQISSEVPQNLSASRPQDRQFILSSKKLLLSDSGFYLCAWRTDWILHFGNGTRLTVT.

CDR3 sequence reads: CASSQERRELFF. DNA for the CDR3: TGTGCCAGCAGCCAAGAGAGGAGGGAGCTGTTTTTT. The V and J genes are TRBV3-1 (or the pseudogene TRBV3-2) and TRBJ2-2; no clear D. The CDR3 runs 12 residues. The ends were cut back, 0 bases at V and 9 bases at J, with 5 bases in the middle. From germline, CDR1 is LGHDT and CDR2 YNNKEL (reference sequence).

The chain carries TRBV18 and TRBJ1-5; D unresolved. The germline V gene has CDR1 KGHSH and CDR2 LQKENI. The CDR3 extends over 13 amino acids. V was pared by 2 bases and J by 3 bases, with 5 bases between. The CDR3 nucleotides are TGTGCCAGCTCACCAGGGGACAATCAGCCCCAGCATTTT. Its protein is CASSPGDNQPQHF.

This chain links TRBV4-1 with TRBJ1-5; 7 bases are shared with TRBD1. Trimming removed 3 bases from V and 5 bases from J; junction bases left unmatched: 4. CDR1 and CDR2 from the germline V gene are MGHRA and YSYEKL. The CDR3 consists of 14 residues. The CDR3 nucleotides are TGCGCCAGCAGCCAGGAAACAGGGGATCAGCCCCAGCATTTT. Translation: CASSQETGDQPQHF.

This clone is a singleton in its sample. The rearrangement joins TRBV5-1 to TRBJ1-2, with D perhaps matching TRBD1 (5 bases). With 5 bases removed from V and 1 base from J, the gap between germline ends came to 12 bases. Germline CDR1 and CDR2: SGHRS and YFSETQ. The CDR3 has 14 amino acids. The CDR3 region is CASRPPGSNYGYTF. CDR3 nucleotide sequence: TGCGCCAGCAGACCACCAGGGAGTAACTATGGCTACACCTTC.

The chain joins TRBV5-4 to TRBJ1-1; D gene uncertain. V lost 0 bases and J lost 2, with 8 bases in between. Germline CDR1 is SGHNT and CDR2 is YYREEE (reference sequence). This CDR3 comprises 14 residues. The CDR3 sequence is CASSLASQNTEAFF. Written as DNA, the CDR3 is TGTGCCAGCAGCTTGGCGTCGCAAAACACTGAAGCTTTCTTT.

CDR3 amino acids: CASSPPTGNRQPQHF. Here the CDR3 DNA reads TGTGCCAGCTCACCACCCACAGGGAATAGGCAGCCCCAGCATTTT. The chain couples TRBV18 to TRBJ1-5; D might be TRBD1 (6 bases). V was shortened by 0 bases and J by 7 bases, with 13 bases between the two germline ends. The CDR3 consists of 15 residues. From germline, CDR1 is KGHSH and CDR2 LQKENI. The full variable domain, its missing parts supplied by reference TRBV18 and TRBJ1-5, is NAGVMQNPRHLVRRRGQEARLRCSPMKGHSHVYWYRQLPEEGLKFMVYLQKENIIDESGMPKERFSAEFPKEGPSILRIQQVVRGDSAAYFCASSPPTGNRQPQHFGDGTRLSIL.

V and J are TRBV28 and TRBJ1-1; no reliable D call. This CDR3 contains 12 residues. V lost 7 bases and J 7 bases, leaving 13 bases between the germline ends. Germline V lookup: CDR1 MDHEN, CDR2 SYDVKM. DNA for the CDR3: TGTGCCAGCACCATAGGGTACGGTGAAGCTTTCTTT. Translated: CASTIGYGEAFF.

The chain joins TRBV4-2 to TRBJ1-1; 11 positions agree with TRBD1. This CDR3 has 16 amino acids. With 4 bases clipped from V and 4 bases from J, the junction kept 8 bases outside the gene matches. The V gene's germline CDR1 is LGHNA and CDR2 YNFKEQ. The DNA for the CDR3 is TGTGCCAGCAGCCTAGGACAGGGGGCGAGAGTCACTGAAGCTTTCTTT. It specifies CASSLGQGARVTEAFF.

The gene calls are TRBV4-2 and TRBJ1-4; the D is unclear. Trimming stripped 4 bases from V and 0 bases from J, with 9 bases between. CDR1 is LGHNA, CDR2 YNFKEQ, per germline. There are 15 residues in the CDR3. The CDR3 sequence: CASSRTAATNEKLFF. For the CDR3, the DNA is TGTGCCAGCAGCCGCACAGCTGCAACTAATGAAAAACTGTTTTTT.

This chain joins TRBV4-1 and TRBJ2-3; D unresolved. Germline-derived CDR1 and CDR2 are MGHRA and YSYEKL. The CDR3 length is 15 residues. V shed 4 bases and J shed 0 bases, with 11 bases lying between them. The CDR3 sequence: CASSPIGLSTDTQYF. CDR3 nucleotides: TGCGCCAGCAGCCCAATAGGCCTCAGCACAGATACGCAGTATTTT.

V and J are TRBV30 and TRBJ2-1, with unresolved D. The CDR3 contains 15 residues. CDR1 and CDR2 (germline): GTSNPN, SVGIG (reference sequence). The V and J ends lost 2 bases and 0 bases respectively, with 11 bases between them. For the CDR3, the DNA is TGTGCCTGGAGTCGCCTAGAGGACTCCTACAATGAGCAGTTCTTC. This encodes CAWSRLEDSYNEQFF.

CDR3 sequence reads: CASRPGQGIDEQYF. The DNA for the CDR3 is TGTGCCAGCAGGCCGGGACAGGGGATAGACGAGCAGTACTTC. V usage is TRBV6-5 and J usage is TRBJ2-7; 10 bases match TRBD1. The CDR3 totals 14 residues. Germline V CDR1 and CDR2: MNHEY, SVGAGI. V was clipped by 6 bases and J by 5 bases; unmatched bases: 7.

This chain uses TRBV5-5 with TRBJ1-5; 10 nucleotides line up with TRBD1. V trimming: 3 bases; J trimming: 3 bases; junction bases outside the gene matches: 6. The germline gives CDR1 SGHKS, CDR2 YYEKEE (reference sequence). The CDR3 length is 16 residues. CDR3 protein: CASSWGTGAVNQPQHF. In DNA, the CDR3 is TGTGCCAGCAGCTGGGGGACAGGGGCTGTCAATCAGCCCCAGCATTTT.

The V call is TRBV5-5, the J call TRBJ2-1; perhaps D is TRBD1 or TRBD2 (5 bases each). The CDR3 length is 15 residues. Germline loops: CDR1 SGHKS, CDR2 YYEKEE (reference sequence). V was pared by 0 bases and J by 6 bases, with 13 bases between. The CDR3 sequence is CASSLEGTATNEQFF. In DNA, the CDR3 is TGTGCCAGCAGCTTGGAGGGGACGGCTACCAATGAGCAGTTCTTC.

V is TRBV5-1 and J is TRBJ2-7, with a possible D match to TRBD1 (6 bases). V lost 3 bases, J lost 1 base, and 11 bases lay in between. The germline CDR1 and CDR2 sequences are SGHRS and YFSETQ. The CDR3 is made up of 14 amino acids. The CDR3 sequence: CASSSTGRSYEQYF. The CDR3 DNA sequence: TGCGCCAGCAGCTCGACAGGACGGTCCTACGAGCAGTACTTC. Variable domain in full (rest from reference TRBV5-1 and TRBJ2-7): KAGVTQTPRYLIKTRGQQVTLSCSPISGHRSVSWYQQTPGQGLQFLFEYFSETQRNKGNFPGRFSGRQFSNSRSEMNVSTLELGDSALYLCASSSTGRSYEQYFGPGTRLTVT.

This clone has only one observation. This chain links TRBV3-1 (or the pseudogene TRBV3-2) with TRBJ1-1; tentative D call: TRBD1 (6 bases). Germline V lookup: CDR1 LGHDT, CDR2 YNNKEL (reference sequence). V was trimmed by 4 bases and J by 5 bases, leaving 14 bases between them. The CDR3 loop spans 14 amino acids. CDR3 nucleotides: TGTGCCAGCAGCCCCGGGGGCAGACGGACTGAAGCTTTCTTT. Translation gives CASSPGGRRTEAFF.

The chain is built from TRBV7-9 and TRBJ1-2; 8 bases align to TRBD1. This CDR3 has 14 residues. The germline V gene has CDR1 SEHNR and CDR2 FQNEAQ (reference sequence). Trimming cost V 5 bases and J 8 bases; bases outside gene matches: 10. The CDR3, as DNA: TGTGCCAGCAGCCCGGGACAGGAGCCTTGGGGCTACACCTTC. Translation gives CASSPGQEPWGYTF.

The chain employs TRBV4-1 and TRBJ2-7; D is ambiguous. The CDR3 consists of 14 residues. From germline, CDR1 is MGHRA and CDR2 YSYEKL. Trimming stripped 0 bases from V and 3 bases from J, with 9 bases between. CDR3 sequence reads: CASSQDPAYYEQYF. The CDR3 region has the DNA TGCGCCAGCAGCCAAGATCCCGCTTACTACGAGCAGTACTTC.

The CDR3 DNA reads TGTGCCAGCAGCCATGGGGGGGTTATAGCGGGAGGATACAATGAGCAGTTCTTC. This encodes CASSHGGVIAGGYNEQFF. The V and J genes are TRBV5-4 and TRBJ2-1; TRBD2 matches at 10 bases. There are 18 residues in the CDR3. The ends lost 4 bases at V and 4 bases at J; junction bases unmatched: 14. Germline V lookup: CDR1 SGHNT, CDR2 YYREEE (reference sequence).

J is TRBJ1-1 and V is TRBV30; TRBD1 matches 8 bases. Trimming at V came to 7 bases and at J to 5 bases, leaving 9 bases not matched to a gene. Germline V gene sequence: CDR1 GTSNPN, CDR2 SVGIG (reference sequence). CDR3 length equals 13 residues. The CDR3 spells CASVGTGGTEAFF. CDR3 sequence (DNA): TGTGCCTCTGTGGGGACAGGTGGGACTGAAGCTTTCTTT.

CDR3 region: CASSLTGWDQPQHF. In DNA, the CDR3 is TGCGCCAGCAGCTTGACAGGGTGGGACCAGCCCCAGCATTTT. The chain couples TRBV5-1 to TRBJ1-5; D may be TRBD1 (6 bases). V was shortened by 1 base and J by 7 bases, with 12 bases between the two germline ends. The germline V gene encodes CDR1 SGHRS and CDR2 YFSETQ. The CDR3 has 14 residues.

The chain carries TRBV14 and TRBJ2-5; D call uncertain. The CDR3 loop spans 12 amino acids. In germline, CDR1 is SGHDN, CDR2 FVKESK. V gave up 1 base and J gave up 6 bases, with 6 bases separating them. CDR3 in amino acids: CASSQVEKTQYF. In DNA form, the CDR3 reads TGTGCCAGCAGCCAAGTGGAAAAGACCCAGTACTTC.

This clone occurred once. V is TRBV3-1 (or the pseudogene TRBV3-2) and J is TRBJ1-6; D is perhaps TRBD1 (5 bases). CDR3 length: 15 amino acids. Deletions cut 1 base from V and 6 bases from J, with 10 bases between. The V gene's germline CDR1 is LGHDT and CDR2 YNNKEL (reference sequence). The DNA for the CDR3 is TGTGCCAGCAGCCAAGGGGCCAGGGTTAATTCACCCCTCCACTTT. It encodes CASSQGARVNSPLHF.

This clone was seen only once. The CDR3, as DNA: TGTGCCAGCAGCGTCTGGGTCAATTCACCCCTCCACTTT. As protein: CASSVWVNSPLHF. The chain has TRBV7-2 and TRBJ1-6; no reliable D call. The V end was cut by 5 bases, the J end by 7 bases, with 9 bases between. Germline CDR1 and CDR2: SGHTA and FQGNSA. The CDR3 is 13 residues long.